One and the same sample provided the 3 T cell receptor beta chains below, sequenced in a study of blood T cell repertoires in COVID-19. Clones were read by immunoSEQ multiplex PCR, and TCRdb kept only the in-frame ones, dropping some. The sample shows more than 150,000 clones, roughly 90% of them seen only once. What was sequenced was peripheral blood. These receptor sequences come from a man between 65 and 85 years old with active or convalescent COVID-19.

This sequence joins TRBV30 and TRBJ1-5, with D tentatively TRBD1 (5 bases). The CDR3 consists of 13 residues. In germline, CDR1 is GTSNPN, CDR2 SVGIG (reference sequence). Between the trimmed V and J ends, which lost 1 base and 3 bases, there was a span of 7 bases. CDR3 protein: CAWSGGDNQPQHF. CDR3 nucleotide sequence: TGTGCCTGGAGTGGGGGGGACAATCAGCCCCAGCATTTT.

This clone was recorded a few times. V and J are TRBV7-3 and TRBJ2-7; D is ambiguous. Germline values: CDR1 SGHTA, CDR2 FQGTGA. This CDR3 region has 14 residues. V was shortened by 2 bases and J by 0 bases, with 8 bases between the two germline ends. CDR3 region: CASSLYPSSYEQYF. In nucleotides, the CDR3 is TGTGCCAGCAGCTTATACCCGAGCTCCTACGAGCAGTACTTC. Drawing the rest from reference TRBV7-3 and TRBJ2-7, the complete variable domain is GAGVSQTPSNKVTEKGKYVELRCDPISGHTALYWYRQSLGQGPEFLIYFQGTGAADDSGLPNDRFFAVRPEGSVSTLKIQRTERGDSAVYLCASSLYPSSYEQYFGPGTRLTVT.

This CDR3 reads CATSDPGQGTDTQYF. CDR3 nucleotide sequence: TGTGCCACCAGTGATCCGGGACAGGGGACAGATACGCAGTATTTT. J is TRBJ2-3 and V is TRBV24-1, with 10 bases fitting TRBD1. Trimming cost V 3 bases and J 3 bases; bases outside gene matches: 2. In germline, CDR1 is KGHDR, CDR2 SFDVKD. The CDR3 sequence is 15 residues long.